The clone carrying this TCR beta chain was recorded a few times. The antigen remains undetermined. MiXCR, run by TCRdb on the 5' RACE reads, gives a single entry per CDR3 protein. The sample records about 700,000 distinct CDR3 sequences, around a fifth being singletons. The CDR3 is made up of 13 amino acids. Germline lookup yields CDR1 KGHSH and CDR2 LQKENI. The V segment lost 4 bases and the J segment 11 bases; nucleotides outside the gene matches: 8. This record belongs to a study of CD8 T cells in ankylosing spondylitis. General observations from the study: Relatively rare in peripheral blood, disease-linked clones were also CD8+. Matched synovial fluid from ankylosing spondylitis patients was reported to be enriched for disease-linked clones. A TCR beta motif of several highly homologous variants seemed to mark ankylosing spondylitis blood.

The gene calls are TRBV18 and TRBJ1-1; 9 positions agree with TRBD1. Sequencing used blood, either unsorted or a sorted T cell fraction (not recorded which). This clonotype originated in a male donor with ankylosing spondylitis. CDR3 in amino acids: CASSLGQGRMAFF. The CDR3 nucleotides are TGTGCCAGCTCACTGGGACAGGGAAGGATGGCTTTCTTT.